These 18 T cell receptor beta chains were sequenced from one sample in a study of cytomegalovirus exposure and HLA in healthy donors. The PCR ran on 60 Vbeta and 13 Jbeta primers. Generated by immunoSEQ multiplex PCR, the TCRdb table keeps only in-frame clones and is missing some. The sample holds about 130,000 clones. Sequenced material: PBMCs. These receptors all stem from a man aged 18 to 30 in good health and CMV-seronegative.

This chain uses TRBV29-1 with TRBJ1-1; TRBD1 might be the D (6 bases). The CDR3 runs 12 residues. V lost 5 bases and J lost 1, with 8 bases in between. Germline lookup yields CDR1 SQVTM and CDR2 ANQGSEA. The CDR3 sequence: CSVFRGNTEAFF. The CDR3 nucleotides are TGCAGCGTTTTCAGGGGGAACACTGAAGCTTTCTTT.

The chain joins TRBV2 to TRBJ2-5, with a weak D call TRBD2 (6 bases). The DNA end is a closer match to TRBJ2-7, so the J assignment may be wrong. Looked up from germline, CDR1 is SNHLY and CDR2 is FYNNEI. This CDR3 contains 15 residues. As DNA, the CDR3 is TGTGCCAGCAGTGAATTCGGCGGGGTATTGTACGAGCAGTACTTC. Amino acid sequence: CASSEFGGVLYEQYF.

The chain combines TRBV28 with TRBJ2-1, with a weak D call TRBD2 (6 bases). Trimming stripped 10 bases from V and 6 bases from J, with 13 bases between. Per the germline V gene, CDR1 is MDHEN and CDR2 is SYDVKM. This CDR3 region has 12 residues. CDR3 amino acids: CATLTGVNEQFF. The DNA of the CDR3 is TGTGCCACACTCACGGGGGTCAATGAGCAGTTCTTC.

This sequence joins TRBV7-8 and TRBJ1-5, with D unclear. Germline lookup yields CDR1 SGHVS and CDR2 FQNEAQ. CDR3 size: 18 residues. Trimming shortened V by 5 bases and J by 1 base, and 21 bases separated the two germline ends. The CDR3 spells CASSPNHGGPVSNQPQHF. CDR3 nucleotide sequence: TGTGCCAGCAGCCCGAATCACGGCGGCCCGGTAAGCAATCAGCCCCAGCATTTT. The entire variable domain, with the rest obtained from reference TRBV7-8 and TRBJ1-5, is as follows: GAGVSQSPRYKVAKRGQDVALRCDPISGHVSLFWYQQALGQGPEFLTYFQNEAQLDKSGLPSDRFFAERPEGSVSTLKIQRTQQEDSAVYLCASSPNHGGPVSNQPQHFGDGTRLSIL.

The V and J genes are TRBV7-9 and TRBJ2-2; a weak D match, TRBD2 (6 bases). The CDR3 totals 15 residues. Germline assignment: CDR1 SEHNR and CDR2 FQNEAQ (reference sequence). Trimming removed 2 bases from V and 4 bases from J, with 11 bases in between. In DNA, the CDR3 is TGTGCCAGCAGCTTAAGTGGGGGGAGCACCGGGGAGCTGTTTTTT. Amino acid sequence: CASSLSGGSTGELFF.

The CDR3 bases are TGTGCCACCAGACAGGGGTCGTTCCCCTACGAGCAGTACTTC. It yields the protein CATRQGSFPYEQYF. The chain is built from TRBV5-4 and TRBJ2-7; 8 bases match TRBD1. Trimming removed 9 bases from V and 2 bases from J; junction bases left unmatched: 10. CDR1 and CDR2 (germline): SGHNT, YYREEE (reference sequence). The CDR3 runs to 14 residues.

The rearrangement joins TRBV7-9 to TRBJ2-7, with D maybe TRBD1 (5 bases). The length of the CDR3 is 11 residues. Germline CDR1 SEHNR, CDR2 FQNEAQ (reference sequence). V was trimmed by 10 bases and J by 1 base, leaving 8 bases between them. CDR3 residues: CATGSSYEQYF. The CDR3, as DNA: TGTGCCACAGGGTCGTCCTACGAGCAGTACTTC.

The chain recombines TRBV5-4 with TRBJ2-7, with a possible D match to TRBD1 (5 bases). V gave up 5 bases and J gave up 3 bases, with 24 bases separating them. CDR3 length: 17 amino acids. Looked up from germline, CDR1 is SGHNT and CDR2 is YYREEE (reference sequence). In nucleotides, the CDR3 is TGTGCCAGCAGTTCTGCTAAGTGGGGCCTCGGGTACTACGAGCAGTACTTC. Protein sequence: CASSSAKWGLGYYEQYF.

The V gene is TRBV2, the J gene TRBJ1-4; D ambiguous. The CDR3 is 13 residues long. V was cut by 7 bases and J by 6 bases, with 12 bases left in between. The germline gives CDR1 SNHLY, CDR2 FYNNEI. This chain's CDR3 is CASMAGGYEKLFF. For the CDR3, the DNA is TGTGCCAGCATGGCCGGCGGGTATGAAAAACTGTTTTTT.

The gene calls are TRBV9 and TRBJ1-2; 7 bases match TRBD1. Germline trimming cut 1 base from V and 10 bases from J; bases unmatched to any gene: 7. This CDR3 is 13 amino acids long. In germline, CDR1 is SGDLS, CDR2 YYNGEE. CDR3 loop: CASSVTGASDYTF. Here the CDR3 DNA reads TGTGCCAGCAGCGTAACAGGGGCCAGTGACTACACCTTC.

This chain connects TRBV14 to TRBJ2-5; tentatively, D is TRBD1 (6 bases). The J call may be wrong; the DNA end is better matched by TRBJ2-7. The germline V gene encodes CDR1 SGHDN and CDR2 FVKESK. CDR3 length: 12 amino acids. CDR3 protein: CASSQLGGEQYF. The CDR3 DNA reads as TGTGCCAGCAGCCAACTAGGGGGCGAGCAGTACTTC.

This sequence joins TRBV25-1 and TRBJ2-5, with TRBD1 matching over 8 bases. Judging by the DNA end, TRBJ2-7 fits better; the J call may be wrong. Germline loops: CDR1 MGHDK, CDR2 SYGVNS. CDR3 length: 14 amino acids. The DNA for the CDR3 is TGTGCCAGCAAGAGGGGGACAGGCTACTACGAGCAGTACTTC. Translated: CASKRGTGYYEQYF.

The rearrangement joins TRBV29-1 to TRBJ2-5, with 12 bases fitting TRBD1. The junction had 10 bases not matched to a gene; V was cut back by 6 bases and J by 5 bases. The CDR3 runs 15 residues. Germline V gene lookup returns CDR1 SQVTM and CDR2 ANQGSEA. The CDR3 is CSVTTGTGGGETQYF. The CDR3 coding sequence is TGCAGCGTCACCACCGGGACAGGGGGCGGGGAGACCCAGTACTTC.

The DNA for the CDR3 is TGTGCCAGCAGTGTTGGACAGGGGTCCTACGAGCAGTACTTC. It is translated as CASSVGQGSYEQYF. The chain has TRBV6-5 and TRBJ2-7, with TRBD1 matching over 9 bases. The CDR3 runs to 14 residues. The V segment lost 5 bases and the J segment 1 base; nucleotides outside the gene matches: 3. Germline V CDR1 and CDR2: MNHEY, SVGAGI.

The rearrangement links TRBV7-2 to TRBJ2-7; the D is unclear. This CDR3 region has 15 residues. Germline CDR1 SGHTA, CDR2 FQGNSA. The germline V and J ends were trimmed by 4 bases and 0 bases, with 13 bases remaining between them. Here the CDR3 DNA reads TGTGCCAGCAGCTCACGAGTATCCTACTCCTACGAGCAGTACTTC. It is translated as CASSSRVSYSYEQYF.

The chain carries TRBV29-1 and TRBJ2-2, with TRBD1 matching 9 bases. Germline V gene lookup returns CDR1 SQVTM and CDR2 ANQGSEA. The length of the CDR3 is 14 residues. Trimming removed 5 bases from V and 0 bases from J; junction bases left unmatched: 1. The CDR3 sequence is CSVTGGANTGELFF. As DNA, the CDR3 is TGCAGCGTTACAGGGGGCGCGAACACCGGGGAGCTGTTTTTT.

The chain recombines TRBV18 with TRBJ1-6; D possibly corresponds to TRBD1 (6 bases). Trimming removed 6 bases at V and 7 bases at J, with 13 bases between. Looked up from germline, CDR1 is KGHSH and CDR2 is LQKENI. This CDR3 comprises 14 residues. In nucleotides, the CDR3 is TGTGCCAGCTCGGCAACAGGGATGAATTCACCCCTCCACTTT. Its translation: CASSATGMNSPLHF.

The rearrangement links TRBV29-1 to TRBJ2-7, with 9 nucleotides matching TRBD1. J gave up 4 bases and V 5 bases, and 6 bases lay outside the gene matches. CDR3 size: 13 residues. CDR1 is SQVTM, CDR2 ANQGSEA, per germline. The CDR3 here is CSVPGTGIYEQYF. Written as DNA, the CDR3 is TGCAGCGTTCCCGGGACAGGGATTTACGAGCAGTACTTC.